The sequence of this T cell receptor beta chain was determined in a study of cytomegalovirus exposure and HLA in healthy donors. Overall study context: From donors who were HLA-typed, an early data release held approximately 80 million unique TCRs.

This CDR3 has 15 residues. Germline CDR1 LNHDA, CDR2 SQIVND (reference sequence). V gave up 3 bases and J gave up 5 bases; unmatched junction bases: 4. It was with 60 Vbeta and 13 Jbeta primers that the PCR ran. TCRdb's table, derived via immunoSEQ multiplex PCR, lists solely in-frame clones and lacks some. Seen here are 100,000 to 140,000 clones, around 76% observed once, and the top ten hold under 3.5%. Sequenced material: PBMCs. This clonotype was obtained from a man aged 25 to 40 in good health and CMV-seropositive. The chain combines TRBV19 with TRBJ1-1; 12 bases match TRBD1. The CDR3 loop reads CASSISGQGATEAFF. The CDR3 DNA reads TGTGCCAGTAGTATCTCGGGACAGGGGGCTACTGAAGCTTTCTTT.